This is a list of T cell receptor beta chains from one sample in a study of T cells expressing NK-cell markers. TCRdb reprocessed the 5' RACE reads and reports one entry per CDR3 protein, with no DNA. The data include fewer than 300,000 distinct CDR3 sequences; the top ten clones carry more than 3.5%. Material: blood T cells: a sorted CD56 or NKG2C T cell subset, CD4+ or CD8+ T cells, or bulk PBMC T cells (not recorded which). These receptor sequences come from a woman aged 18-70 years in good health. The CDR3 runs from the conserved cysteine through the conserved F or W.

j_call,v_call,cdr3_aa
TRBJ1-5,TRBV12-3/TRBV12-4,CASSLSSGSGRVSNQPQHF
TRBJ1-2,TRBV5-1,CASSLESTRGYTF
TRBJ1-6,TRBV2,CASSYRPPPLHF
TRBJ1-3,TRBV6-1,CASRGTGSSGNTIYF
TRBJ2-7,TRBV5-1,CASSLGDLIGEQYF
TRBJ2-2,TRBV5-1,CASSLIREILTGELFF
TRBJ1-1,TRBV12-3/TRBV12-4,CASSFPGGQGGTEAFF
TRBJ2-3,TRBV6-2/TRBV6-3,CASSYRARTTDTQYF
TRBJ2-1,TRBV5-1,CASSPDWYNEQFF
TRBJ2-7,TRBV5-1,CASSLSTGVAVQYF
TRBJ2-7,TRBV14,CASSGDSAPYEQYF
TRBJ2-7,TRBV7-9,CASSLESGQTYEQYF
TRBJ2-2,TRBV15,CATSRDTGELFF
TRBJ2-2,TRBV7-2,CASSLPAGLTGELFF
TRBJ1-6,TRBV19,CASRRQHKGTDSPLHF
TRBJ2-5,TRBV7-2,CASSQLAGGTETQYF
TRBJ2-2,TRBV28,CASSLPVVGTGELFF
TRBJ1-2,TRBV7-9,CASSLALTAYYGYTF
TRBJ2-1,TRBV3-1,CASSRRGREQFF
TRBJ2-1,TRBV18,CASSPPGMYEQFF
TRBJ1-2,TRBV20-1,CSALQGAGGYTF
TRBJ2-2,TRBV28,CASSRQDGDTGELFF
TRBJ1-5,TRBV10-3,CAISTGEISSQPQHF
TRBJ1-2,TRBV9,CASSVSQGYGYTF
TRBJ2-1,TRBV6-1,CASSAGTRSYNEQFF
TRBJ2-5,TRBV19,CASSMGASGNVLIETQYF
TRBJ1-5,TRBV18,CASSELQGAGQPQHF
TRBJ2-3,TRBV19,CASTPTGGGATSTDTQYF